One sample yielded the 23 T cell receptor beta chains listed below, sequenced in a study of human T cells and chemical hapten exposure. Time point given: patch test 2, 6 weeks after DPC sensitization. The sample's treatment: therapeutic diphenylcyclopropenone sensitization with weekly scalp DPC. TCRdb recomputed calls from the RACE reads with MiXCR, one row per CDR3 protein. The table records under 450,000 distinct CDR3 sequences, about 6% of them present only once. This specimen consisted of whole blood, obtained in connection with sensitization to the hapten diphenylcyclopropenone (DPC). The receptors stem from a woman between 18 and 29 years old with alopecia areata. Some clones in this sample may be carry-over from other donors' samples.

This clonotype has only a few counts. V usage is TRBV10-3 and J usage is TRBJ2-5; D is ambiguous. The CDR3 runs 14 residues. The germline V gene has CDR1 ENHRY and CDR2 SYGVKD. Trimming shortened V by 0 bases and J by 2 bases, and 7 bases separated the two germline ends. The DNA for the CDR3 is TGTGCCATCAGTGAGTCTGAACTACAAGAGACCCAGTACTTC. As protein: CAISESELQETQYF.

This sequence joins TRBV12-3 or TRBV12-4 and TRBJ2-3; D is ambiguous. V gave up 8 bases and J gave up 4 bases, with 13 bases separating them. CDR3 size: 13 residues. The CDR3 sequence is CASGRVAPDTQYF. CDR3 nucleotides: TGTGCCAGCGGTCGTGTGGCACCAGATACGCAGTATTTT.

This clonotype has more than one count but fewer than ten. J is TRBJ2-3 and V is TRBV29-1, with D unresolved. The V end was cut by 5 bases, the J end by 9 bases, with 21 bases between. The CDR3 runs 14 residues. CDR1 SQVTM and CDR2 ANQGSEA come from the germline V gene. The CDR3 nucleotides are TGCAGCGTTACCCCTGGGCCGGCCGCCGGGACGCAGTATTTT. Its protein product is CSVTPGPAAGTQYF.

There are a few counts of this clonotype. This chain uses TRBV29-1 with TRBJ1-4; tentatively, D is TRBD1 (6 bases). V lost 4 bases, J lost 6 bases, and 21 bases lay in between. The germline V gene has CDR1 SQVTM and CDR2 ANQGSEA. The CDR3 is 16 amino acids. In nucleotides, the CDR3 is TGCAGCGTTGCGGGGGGGGCGACAGAACCTCATGAAAAACTGTTTTTT. The encoded protein is CSVAGGATEPHEKLFF.

This clonotype was seen ten or more times. CDR3: CASSPSGVGYTF. CDR3 coding DNA: TGTGCCAGCAGTCCCAGCGGTGTAGGCTACACCTTC. The chain couples TRBV6-5 to TRBJ1-2; D is unresolved. This CDR3 has 12 amino acids. Germline V gene sequence: CDR1 MNHEY, CDR2 SVGAGI. With 5 bases removed from V and 8 bases from J, the gap between germline ends came to 12 bases.

There are a few counts of this clonotype. V is TRBV29-1 and J is TRBJ1-1; D might be TRBD1 (5 bases). This CDR3 comprises 15 residues. V gave up 4 bases and J gave up 1 base, with 16 bases separating them. The germline V gene has CDR1 SQVTM and CDR2 ANQGSEA. The CDR3 bases are TGCAGCGTTGGCAAGCAGGGCCCTCCGAACACTGAAGCTTTCTTT. Protein product: CSVGKQGPPNTEAFF.

This clonotype turned up a few times. This chain connects TRBV20-1 to TRBJ2-5, with 8 bases aligning to TRBD2. V trimming: 3 bases; J trimming: 4 bases; junction bases outside the gene matches: 10. Germline V CDR1 and CDR2: DFQATT, SNEGSKA (reference sequence). The CDR3 contains 15 residues. CDR3 in DNA: TGCAGTGCTAGTCCCATGCGGGGGGCGGGAGAGACCCAGTACTTC. Residues: CSASPMRGAGETQYF.

The genes are TRBV6-1 and TRBJ2-7, with D possibly matching TRBD2 (5 bases). The V end was cut by 3 bases, the J end by 0 bases, with 15 bases between. Germline CDR1 is MNHNS and CDR2 is SASEGT. The CDR3 has 16 residues. The CDR3 DNA is TGTGCCAGCAGTGACAAGGAGGCAGATTCCTCCTACGAGCAGTACTTC. Translation gives CASSDKEADSSYEQYF.

This chain links TRBV7-2 with TRBJ2-2, with TRBD1 matching 9 bases. Germline CDR1 and CDR2: SGHTA and FQGNSA. The CDR3 runs 15 residues. V dropped 5 bases and J dropped 4; count of bases not matched to a gene: 5. DNA of the CDR3: TGTGCCAGCAGCCTAACGACAGGGGGCACCGGGGAGCTGTTTTTT. Translated, it gives CASSLTTGGTGELFF. Full variable domain (rest looked up from reference TRBV7-2 and TRBJ2-2): GAGVSQSPSNKVTEKGKDVELRCDPISGHTALYWYRQSLGQGLEFLIYFQGNSAPDKSGLPSDRFSAERTGGSVSTLTIQRTQQEDSAVYLCASSLTTGGTGELFFGEGSRLTVL.

This clonotype was observed many times. V and J are TRBV5-5 and TRBJ1-1, with D perhaps matching TRBD1 (6 bases). V was trimmed by 4 bases and J by 5 bases, leaving 18 bases between them. Germline CDR1 and CDR2: SGHKS and YYEKEE (reference sequence). There are 15 residues in the CDR3. The CDR3 region has the DNA TGTGCCAGCAGCATCCTGGCGACAGGTCGGACTGAAGCTTTCTTT. It encodes CASSILATGRTEAFF.

The chain couples TRBV4-1 to TRBJ2-2, with TRBD2 matching over 12 bases. Trimming cost V 5 bases and J 5 bases; bases outside gene matches: 9. Germline CDR1 reads MGHRA; CDR2 reads YSYEKL. The CDR3 is 17 amino acids. CDR3 region: CASSSLAGGPRTGELFF. For the CDR3, the DNA is TGCGCCAGCAGCAGCCTAGCGGGGGGGCCCCGAACCGGGGAGCTGTTTTTT.

This clonotype was detected a few times. This chain uses TRBV12-3 or TRBV12-4 with TRBJ1-1; D is unresolved. CDR3 size: 13 residues. The germline V and J ends were trimmed by 2 bases and 5 bases, with 9 bases remaining between them. The CDR3 coding sequence is TGTGCCAGCAGTTTATTGGCGACTACTGAAGCTTTCTTT. This codes for CASSLLATTEAFF.

The chain employs TRBV6-6 and TRBJ2-7, with 8 positions matching TRBD1. This CDR3 spans 14 amino acids. V lost 6 bases, J lost 2 bases, and 6 bases stayed unmatched. Germline V CDR1 and CDR2: MNHNY, SVGAGI (reference sequence). The DNA for the CDR3 is TGTGCCAGCAGACCCGGACAGGGCGCCTACGAGCAGTACTTC. Its protein product is CASRPGQGAYEQYF.

This chain connects TRBV4-2 to TRBJ2-6, with D perhaps being TRBD1 or TRBD2 (6 bases each). CDR3 length: 19 amino acids. Trimming removed 4 bases at V and 0 bases at J, with 19 bases between. CDR1 and CDR2 from the germline V gene are LGHNA and YNFKEQ. The CDR3 DNA reads as TGTGCCAGCAGCCGCAAACAGGGAGGCGACTCCTCTGGGGCCAACGTCCTGACTTTC. Encoded protein: CASSRKQGGDSSGANVLTF.

The chain links TRBV7-9 to TRBJ2-5; no clear D gene. This CDR3 spans 13 amino acids. Per germline, CDR1 SEHNR and CDR2 FQNEAQ (reference sequence). Trimming took off 5 bases at V and 4 bases at J, with 11 bases between the two ends. The CDR3 coding sequence is TGTGCCAGCAGCCCCTCACTATCAGAGACCCAGTACTTC. It is translated as CASSPSLSETQYF.

This clonotype was counted ten times or more. The chain couples TRBV28 to TRBJ1-6, with TRBD1 identical over 9 bases. The CDR3 has 13 residues. The V gene's germline CDR1 is MDHEN and CDR2 SYDVKM. Losses at the gene ends were 7 bases for V and 9 bases for J; bases not matched to a gene: 4. The CDR3 here is CASKPGQGSPLHF. The CDR3 coding sequence is TGTGCCAGCAAACCGGGACAGGGTTCACCCCTCCACTTT.

In this sample, this clonotype turned up many times. This sequence joins TRBV6-2 or TRBV6-3 and TRBJ1-5; no reliable D call. Germline-derived CDR1 and CDR2 are MNHEY and SVGEGT. The CDR3 length is 14 residues. V shed 8 bases and J shed 2 bases, with 13 bases lying between them. The CDR3 DNA reads TGTGCCAGCGGTGCCAGGTTAGGCAATCAGCCCCAGCATTTT. Its translation is CASGARLGNQPQHF.

This clonotype was counted at least ten times. This chain uses TRBV6-1 with TRBJ1-6, with D maybe TRBD1 (5 bases). The V end was cut by 4 bases, the J end by 5 bases, with 9 bases between. Per germline, CDR1 MNHNS and CDR2 SASEGT. The CDR3 length is 14 residues. CDR3 region: CASSGGRDNSPLHF. The CDR3 DNA sequence: TGTGCCAGCAGTGGCGGCAGGGATAATTCACCCCTCCACTTT.

This clonotype has ten or more counts. This rearrangement joins TRBV28 to TRBJ2-3, with TRBD1 as a possible D gene (6 bases). The CDR3 extends over 16 amino acids. Trimming pared 7 bases from V and 3 bases from J, leaving 20 bases between. The germline V gene has CDR1 MDHEN and CDR2 SYDVKM. The CDR3 bases are TGTGCCAGCACCCGATTACAGGGCCCAGGGACAGATACGCAGTATTTT. This sequence encodes CASTRLQGPGTDTQYF. The entire variable domain, with the rest obtained from reference TRBV28 and TRBJ2-3, is as follows: DVKVTQSSRYLVKRTGEKVFLECVQDMDHENMFWYRQDPGLGLRLIYFSYDVKMKEKGDIPEGYSVSREKKERFSLILESASTNQTSMYLCASTRLQGPGTDTQYFGPGTRLTVL.

This chain joins TRBV27 and TRBJ2-3; 13 bases align to TRBD2. After removal of 6 bases from V and 4 bases from J, the junction contained 4 bases not matched to a gene. The CDR3 length is 15 residues. Germline loops: CDR1 MNHEY, CDR2 SMNVEV (reference sequence). The CDR3: CASSPGTSGADTQYF. The CDR3 region has the DNA TGTGCCAGCAGCCCAGGGACTAGCGGGGCAGATACGCAGTATTTT.

This clonotype was picked up a small number of times. V gene TRBV5-5 combines with J gene TRBJ1-5, with a weak D call TRBD1 (6 bases). CDR3 length equals 16 residues. Germline V lookup: CDR1 SGHKS, CDR2 YYEKEE (reference sequence). Trimming removed 4 bases from V and 3 bases from J, with 17 bases in between. DNA for the CDR3: TGTGCCAGCAGCGAAGGACAGAAACCTCTCAATCAGCCCCAGCATTTT. Its protein product is CASSEGQKPLNQPQHF. Filled out from reference TRBV5-5 and TRBJ1-5, the complete variable domain reads DAGVTQSPTHLIKTRGQQVTLRCSPISGHKSVSWYQQVLGQGPQFIFQYYEKEERGRGNFPDRFSARQFPNYSSELNVNALLLGDSALYLCASSEGQKPLNQPQHFGDGTRLSIL.

This clonotype was seen more than once but under ten times. The chain carries TRBV7-9 and TRBJ2-6; D is unresolved. Germline V gives CDR1 SEHNR, CDR2 FQNEAQ (reference sequence). The V end was cut by 8 bases, the J end by 5 bases, with 7 bases between. CDR3 length: 12 amino acids. The CDR3 spells CASRTWANVLTF. The DNA for the CDR3 is TGTGCCAGCCGGACCTGGGCCAACGTCCTGACTTTC.

This clonotype was picked up many times. The chain recombines TRBV9 with TRBJ2-2; D gene ambiguous. Germline values: CDR1 SGDLS, CDR2 YYNGEE. The ends were cut back, 1 base at V and 2 bases at J, with 9 bases in the middle. The CDR3 totals 15 residues. The CDR3 bases are TGTGCCAGCAGCGTACTGGACGCTAACACCGGGGAGCTGTTTTTT. It encodes CASSVLDANTGELFF.